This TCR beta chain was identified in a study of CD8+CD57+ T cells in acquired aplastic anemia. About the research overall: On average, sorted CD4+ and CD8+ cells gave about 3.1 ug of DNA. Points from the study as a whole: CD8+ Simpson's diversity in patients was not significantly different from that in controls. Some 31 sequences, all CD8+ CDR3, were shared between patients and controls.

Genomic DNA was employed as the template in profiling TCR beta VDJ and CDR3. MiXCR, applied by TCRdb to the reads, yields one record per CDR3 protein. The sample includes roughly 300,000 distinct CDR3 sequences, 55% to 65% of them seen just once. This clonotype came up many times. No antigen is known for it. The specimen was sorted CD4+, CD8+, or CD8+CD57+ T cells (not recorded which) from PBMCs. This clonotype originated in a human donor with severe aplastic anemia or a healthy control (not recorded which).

The chain's CDR3 is CASSQGGGSPDTQYF. Written as DNA, the CDR3 is TGTGCCAGCAGCCAAGGAGGGGGGAGTCCAGATACGCAGTATTTT. The V and J genes are TRBV3-1 and TRBJ2-3; tentatively, D is TRBD1 or TRBD2 (6 bases each). CDR3 length: 15 amino acids. Trimming shortened V by 1 base and J by 4 bases, and 12 bases separated the two germline ends. Germline CDR1 and CDR2: LGHDT and YNNKEL (reference sequence).